The rows below give T cell receptor beta chains drawn from one sample of a study of shared clonotypes between healthy human individuals. Assay used: immunoSEQ multiplex PCR; TCRdb lists only in-frame clones, some missing. The sample lists around 1.9 million clones, about 92% occurring once. Sequenced sample: naive CD8+ T cells from PBMCs. The receptors originated from a man aged 18 to 35 in good health. Some clones in this sample may be carry-over from other donors' samples. The conserved cysteine and the conserved F or W are not part of the CDR3 here. The order of the fields is D gene, J gene, V gene, CDR3 protein. The D gene is left open where the match is weak.

-,TRBJ1-2,TRBV7-8,ASSLLGTSRGYT
-,TRBJ2-2,TRBV4-2,ASSQEGHSGEAGELF
-,TRBJ1-1,TRBV27,ASSPRGTEAF
TRBD2,-,TRBV28,AVAAGGVDEQY
-,TRBJ1-2,TRBV7-6,ASSLEYNYGYT
-,TRBJ1-1,TRBV13,ASSLGAGFESEAF
TRBD2,-,TRBV10-3,AISDRTSVSYEQY
-,TRBJ2-7,TRBV7-9,ASSGNRLGQY
TRBD1,TRBJ2-7,TRBV6-5,ASKISGGDSYEQY
TRBD1,TRBJ1-2,TRBV5-1,ASSLSRGGQGSNYGYT
-,TRBJ2-3,TRBV4-1,ASSQDLRPDTQY
TRBD1,TRBJ2-5,TRBV7-3,ASSSSGTGQETQY
-,TRBJ1-1,TRBV6-1,ASSDIRGRGTEAF
TRBD2,TRBJ2-3,TRBV4-2,ASSQDWLAGRTDTQY
TRBD2,TRBJ2-1,TRBV5-6,ASSSLAGVWNEQF
-,TRBJ2-7,TRBV28,ASTLLLTIPHEQY
-,TRBJ1-1,TRBV7-8,ASSLALQGAEAF
TRBD1,TRBJ2-7,TRBV9,ASSARPGQGVYEQY
-,TRBJ2-7,TRBV9,ASSVAGGGSYEQY
TRBD2,TRBJ2-1,TRBV7-9,ASRRKSVAGGKHYNEQF
-,TRBJ2-1,TRBV6-5,ASSYSAGLGYNEQF
-,TRBJ2-5,TRBV7-9,ASSLNGGQETQY
TRBD2,TRBJ2-3,TRBV29-1,SVEFPILAGGADTQY
-,TRBJ1-2,TRBV4-1,ASSQERYNPGN
TRBD1,TRBJ2-1,TRBV9,ASSVGQGIGYNEQF
TRBD2,TRBJ2-3,TRBV4-1,ASSQEIGAGVADTQY
-,TRBJ1-5,TRBV5-4,ASSRGVLSQPQH
TRBD2,TRBJ2-7,TRBV9,ASSASSGRALYEQY
-,TRBJ1-2,TRBV4-3,ASSQVRQLNYGYT
TRBD2,TRBJ2-7,TRBV6-5,ASSYGTSGSNEQY
-,TRBJ2-7,TRBV28,ASSLSYYEQY
TRBD2,TRBJ2-5,TRBV5-6,ASSLLSSGRAGETQY
-,TRBJ2-7,TRBV4-2,ASKDSYEQY
-,TRBJ2-5,TRBV15,ATSDRGRRETQY
-,TRBJ1-1,TRBV9,ASSPSGGAYTEAF
-,TRBJ1-1,TRBV10-3,AIRGPGGNTEAF
-,TRBJ2-2,TRBV19,ASSIGWEELF
-,TRBJ2-3,TRBV28,ASSLQGVTDTQY
TRBD2,TRBJ2-1,TRBV10-3,AISYASGTYNEQF
-,TRBJ2-2,TRBV9,ASSVDSKAETDNTGELF
-,TRBJ2-7,TRBV10-3,ATLGGLAGSLREQY
TRBD2,TRBJ2-6,TRBV28,ASSSIRLAGGPGANVLT